This T cell receptor (beta chain) was sequenced in a study of cytomegalovirus exposure and HLA in healthy donors. CDR1 LGHNA and CDR2 YSLEER come from the germline V gene. CDR3 length: 13 residues. Trimming took 3 bases from V and 7 from J, leaving 12 bases between them. Though nominally healthy at sampling, donors likely had unrecorded immune exposures. Study observations and caveats: With further analysis later on, most CMV-associated TCR beta chains appeared HLA-restricted. In presence/absence analyses, roughly uniform sequencing depth across donors was assumed.

Of note for this clone: Its antigen is still unknown.

The PCR was carried out with 60 Vbeta primers and 13 Jbeta primers. Sequenced by immunoSEQ multiplex PCR; TCRdb stores in-frame clones only, minus some. The sample contains over 200,000 clones, around four fifths of which appear only once. This TCR derives from a woman aged 55-70 years in good health and CMV-seropositive. V and J are TRBV4-3 and TRBJ1-1; no clear D gene. Sequenced input: PBMCs. CDR3 coding DNA: TGCGCCAGCAGCCAGGACCAAGGACTTGAAGCTTTCTTT. Translated, it gives CASSQDQGLEAFF.